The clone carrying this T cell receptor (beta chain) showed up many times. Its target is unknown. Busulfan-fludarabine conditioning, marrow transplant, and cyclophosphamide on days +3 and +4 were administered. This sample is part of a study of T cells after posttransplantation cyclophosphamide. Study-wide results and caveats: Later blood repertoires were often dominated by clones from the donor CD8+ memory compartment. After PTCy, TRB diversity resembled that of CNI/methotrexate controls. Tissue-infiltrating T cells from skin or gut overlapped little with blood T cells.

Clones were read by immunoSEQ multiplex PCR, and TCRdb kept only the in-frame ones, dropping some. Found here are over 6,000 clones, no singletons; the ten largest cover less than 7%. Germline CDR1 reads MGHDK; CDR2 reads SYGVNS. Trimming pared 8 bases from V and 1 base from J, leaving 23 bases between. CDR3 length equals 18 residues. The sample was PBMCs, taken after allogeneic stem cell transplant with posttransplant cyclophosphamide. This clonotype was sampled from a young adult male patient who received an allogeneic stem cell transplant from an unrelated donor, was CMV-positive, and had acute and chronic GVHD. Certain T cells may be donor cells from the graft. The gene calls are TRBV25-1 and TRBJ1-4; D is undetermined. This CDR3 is CASSKQNGLFLTNEKLFF. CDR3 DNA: TGTGCCAGCTCTAAACAGAACGGCCTTTTCCTAACTAATGAAAAACTGTTTTTT.